This T cell receptor beta chain was identified in a study of monozygotic twins with inflammatory bowel disease. Reanalyzing the 5' RACE reads, TCRdb keeps one entry per CDR3 protein, without DNA. Recorded here are under 200,000 distinct CDR3 sequences; the top ten clones represent more than 2.5%. Germline V gives CDR1 LGHDT, CDR2 YNNKEL (reference sequence). This CDR3 is built from 17 residues. Study-level findings and limits: The co-twins with IBD showed lower TCRbeta diversity (inverse Simpson) than their healthy siblings. No difference in repertoire similarity was seen between concordant and discordant twins, possibly because power was limited. Especially with disease activity, IBD patients shared fewer clonotypes with others than healthy twins did. Differing immunosuppressive treatments may have added variability to patient repertoires.

As regards this clonotype: The antigen is not known.

The source material was blood. The J gene is TRBJ1-5, the V gene TRBV3-1; with no DNA, the TCRdb D assignment of TRBD1 cannot be verified. The sequence was obtained from a human donor with ulcerative colitis or Crohn's disease, or a healthy co-twin of an affected twin (not recorded which). The CDR3 reads CASSQRGGGYSNQPQHF. Complete variable domain (other parts from reference TRBV3-1 and TRBJ1-5): DTAVSQTPKYLVTQMGNDKSIKCEQNLGHDTMYWYKQDSKKFLKIMFSYNNKELIINETVPNRFSPKSPDKAHLNLHINSLELGDSAVYFCASSQRGGGYSNQPQHFGDGTRLSIL.